The present entry profiles one T cell receptor beta chain with its context. This sample stems from a study of cytomegalovirus exposure and HLA in healthy donors. Across the whole study: As an earlier analysis found, about 200 million T cells yielded about 120 million unique TCR beta sequences.

PCR used 60 Vbeta primers and 13 Jbeta primers. The repertoire was sequenced with immunoSEQ multiplex PCR; TCRdb's copy has only in-frame clones and lacks some. The sample includes about 110,000 clones, roughly two thirds of them seen just once. CDR1 is SGHDT and CDR2 is YYEEEE in the germline V gene. V lost 4 bases, J lost 8 bases, and 15 bases stayed unmatched. The CDR3 sequence is 16 residues long. The rearrangement links TRBV5-6 to TRBJ2-1; 7 nucleotides align to TRBD1. Sequencing was done on a sample of PBMCs. The receptor was isolated from a man younger than 35 in good health and CMV-seropositive. As DNA, the CDR3 is TGTGCCAGCAGCGATGCAGGGGGTAACGGTCAGGATGAGCAGTTCTTC. Its translation is CASSDAGGNGQDEQFF. Complete variable domain (other parts from reference TRBV5-6 and TRBJ2-1): DAGVTQSPTHLIKTRGQQVTLRCSPKSGHDTVSWYQQALGQGPQFIFQYYEEEERQRGNFPDRFSGHQFPNYSSELNVNALLLGDSALYLCASSDAGGNGQDEQFFGPGTRLTVL.